These 5 T cell receptor beta chains share one sample of origin, sequenced in a study of blood T cell repertoires in COVID-19. The table came from immunoSEQ multiplex PCR; TCRdb's copy has only in-frame clones and leaves some out. The data contain about 160,000 clones, around four fifths of them seen just once; the ten biggest clones take up 2.5% to 3%. The specimen sequenced was peripheral blood. The source of these receptors is a man aged 65 to 79 with acute or convalescent COVID-19.

The rearrangement uses TRBV19 and TRBJ1-2; D is perhaps TRBD1 (6 bases). Germline CDR1 is LNHDA and CDR2 is SQIVND (reference sequence). Deletions cut 7 bases from V and 7 bases from J, with 13 bases between. CDR3 length equals 12 residues. CDR3 region: CASNRAGVGYTF. CDR3 bases: TGTGCCAGTAACCGGGCAGGGGTTGGCTACACCTTC.

This clone was detected once. The V gene is TRBV6-6, the J gene TRBJ1-1; 7 nucleotides align to TRBD1. The CDR3 has 16 residues. Germline CDR1 reads MNHNY; CDR2 reads SVGAGI (reference sequence). J lost 4 bases, V lost 6 bases, and 14 bases had no gene match. CDR3: CASRNNIQGIGTEAFF. The DNA of the CDR3 is TGTGCCAGCAGAAACAACATACAGGGGATTGGCACTGAAGCTTTCTTT.

The CDR3 sequence: CATSGLAGSSYNEQFF. CDR3 nucleotide sequence: TGTGCCACCAGTGGACTAGCGGGAAGCTCCTACAATGAGCAGTTCTTC. The chain recombines TRBV24-1 with TRBJ2-1; 11 bases agree with TRBD2. Germline V CDR1 and CDR2: KGHDR, SFDVKD. This CDR3 is built from 16 residues. The ends lost 5 bases at V and 0 bases at J; junction bases unmatched: 2.

The V call is TRBV24-1, the J call TRBJ1-5; the match to TRBD1 covers 11 bases. The V segment lost 4 bases and the J segment 1 base; nucleotides outside the gene matches: 20. Germline V gene data show CDR1 as KGHDR and CDR2 as SFDVKD. The CDR3 runs to 22 residues. The CDR3 protein is CATSDKPGAGQGAPKSNQPQHF. CDR3 coding DNA: TGTGCCACCAGTGACAAACCTGGAGCCGGACAGGGGGCTCCGAAGAGCAATCAGCCCCAGCATTTT.

The chain combines TRBV14 with TRBJ2-7, with D tentatively TRBD2 (5 bases). The CDR3 is 14 amino acids. The ends were cut back, 0 bases at V and 7 bases at J, with 13 bases in the middle. Germline assignment: CDR1 SGHDN and CDR2 FVKESK. The CDR3 DNA sequence: TGTGCCAGCAGCCAAGAAATGAGGGTCGGGGAGCAGTACTTC. It is translated as CASSQEMRVGEQYF.